The clone carrying this T cell receptor (beta chain) occurred a few times. Its antigen remains unknown. The data originate from a study of identical twins. TCRdb itself ran the 5' RACE reads through MiXCR, one entry per CDR3 protein. The data hold around 470,000 distinct CDR3 sequences, with over 12% observed a single time. Findings and caveats of the study: Excess low generation probability was seen in twin-shared out-of-frame alpha sequences. Cross-sectional statistics underpinned the conclusions; the same donors were not followed. Cord blood beta clonotypes present at high abundance carried fewer insertions; no such pattern appeared in memory repertoires.

Trimming took off 0 bases at V and 2 bases at J, with 11 bases between the two ends. This CDR3 is built from 15 residues. Germline-derived CDR1 and CDR2 are SGDLS and YYNGEE. The sample also formed part of further work on yellow fever vaccine responses in identical twins.

This chain connects TRBV9 to TRBJ2-5; D may be TRBD2 (6 bases). This sequence originates from a woman in her late teens or twenties in good health. The sample comprised CD4+ T cells sorted from blood. CDR3 amino acids: CASSVALGLQETQYF. The CDR3 nucleotides are TGTGCCAGCAGCGTAGCTTTGGGACTTCAAGAGACCCAGTACTTC.